This T cell receptor beta chain was captured by sequencing in a study of PD-L1 blockade in urothelial cancer. Whole-study context: About 90% of the 29 patients were men with bladder-origin urothelial cancer. When blood samples were assessed, the median T cell count was about 140,000.

The time point: pretreatment peripheral blood. Per-patient samples, pretreatment and on-treatment, numbered 1 to 8. TCRdb's copy holds only in-frame clones and misses some; the assay was immunoSEQ multiplex PCR. The sample yields fewer than 50,000 clones, approximately 79% seen once. Germline CDR1 and CDR2: LNHDA and SQIVND (reference sequence). The ends were cut back, 6 bases at V and 5 bases at J, with 10 bases in the middle. CDR3 length: 12 residues. The chain carries TRBV19 and TRBJ2-5, with D tentatively TRBD2 (6 bases). The sample consisted of PBMCs, taken around atezolizumab (anti-PD-L1) treatment. This receptor was obtained from an older man with urothelial cancer. CDR3 sequence reads: CASSRLGETQYF. In DNA, the CDR3 is TGTGCCAGTAGCAGACTAGGGGAGACCCAGTACTTC.